This T cell receptor beta chain stems from a study of chemoradiotherapy in HPV16-positive cancers. TCRdb keeps only in-frame clones here, not all; method: immunoSEQ multiplex PCR. Here the sample spans 45,000 to 60,000 clones, over 85% being singletons. Germline CDR1 SGDLS, CDR2 YYNGEE. This CDR3 is 15 amino acids long. V was shortened by 4 bases and J by 0 bases, with 11 bases between the two germline ends. This clonotype originated in a human donor with HPV-associated anogenital cancer. The sample in question was blood, obtained from a patient who underwent chemoradiotherapy. V usage is TRBV9 and J usage is TRBJ1-3; D unclear. The chain's CDR3 is CASSTQDNSGNTIYF. In DNA, the CDR3 is TGTGCCAGCAGCACCCAAGACAACTCTGGAAACACCATATATTTT. The complete variable domain, with remaining parts taken from reference TRBV9 and TRBJ1-3, reads DSGVTQTPKHLITATGQRVTLRCSPRSGDLSVYWYQQSLDQGLQFLIQYYNGEERAKGNILERFSAQQFPDLHSELNLSSLELGDSALYFCASSTQDNSGNTIYFGEGSWLTVV.